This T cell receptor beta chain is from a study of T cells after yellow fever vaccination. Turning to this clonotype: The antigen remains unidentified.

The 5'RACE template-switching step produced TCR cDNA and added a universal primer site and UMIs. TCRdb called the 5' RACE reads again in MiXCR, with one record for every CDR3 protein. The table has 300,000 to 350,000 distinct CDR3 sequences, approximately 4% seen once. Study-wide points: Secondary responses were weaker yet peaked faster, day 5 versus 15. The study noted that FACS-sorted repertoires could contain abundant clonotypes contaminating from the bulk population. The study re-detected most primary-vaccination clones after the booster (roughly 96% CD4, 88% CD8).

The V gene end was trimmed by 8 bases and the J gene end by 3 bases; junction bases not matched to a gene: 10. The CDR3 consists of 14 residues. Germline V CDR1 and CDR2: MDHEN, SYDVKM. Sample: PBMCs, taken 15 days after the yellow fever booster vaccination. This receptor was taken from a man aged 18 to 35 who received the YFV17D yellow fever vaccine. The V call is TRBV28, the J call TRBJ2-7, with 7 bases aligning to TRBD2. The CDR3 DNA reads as TGTGCCAGCGGTGGGGGGGAATCGCGCTACGAGCAGTACGTC. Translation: CASGGGESRYEQYV.